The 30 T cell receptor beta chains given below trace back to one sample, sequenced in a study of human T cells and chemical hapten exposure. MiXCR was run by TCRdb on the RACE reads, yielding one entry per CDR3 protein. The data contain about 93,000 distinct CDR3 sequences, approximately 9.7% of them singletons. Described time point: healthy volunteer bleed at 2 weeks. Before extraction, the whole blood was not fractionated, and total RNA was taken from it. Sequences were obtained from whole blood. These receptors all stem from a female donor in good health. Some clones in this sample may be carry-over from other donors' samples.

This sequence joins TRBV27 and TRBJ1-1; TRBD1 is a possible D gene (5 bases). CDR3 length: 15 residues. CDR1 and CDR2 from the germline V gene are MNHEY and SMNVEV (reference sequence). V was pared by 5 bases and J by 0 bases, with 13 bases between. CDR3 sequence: CASSLQGRMNTEAFF. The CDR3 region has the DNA TGTGCCAGCAGTCTGCAGGGACGGATGAACACTGAAGCTTTCTTT.

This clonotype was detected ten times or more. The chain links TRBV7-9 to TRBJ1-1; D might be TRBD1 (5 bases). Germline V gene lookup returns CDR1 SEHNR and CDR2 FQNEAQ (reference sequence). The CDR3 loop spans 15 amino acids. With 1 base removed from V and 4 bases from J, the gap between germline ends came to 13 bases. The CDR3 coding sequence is TGTGCCAGCAGCTTAGAAAAGGGGAGAGGCACTGAAGCTTTCTTT. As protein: CASSLEKGRGTEAFF.

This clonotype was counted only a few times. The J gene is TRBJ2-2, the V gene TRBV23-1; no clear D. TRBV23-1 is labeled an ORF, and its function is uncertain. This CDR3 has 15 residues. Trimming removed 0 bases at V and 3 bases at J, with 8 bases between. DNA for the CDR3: TGCGCCAGCAGTCAATCTTGCCCGTACACCGGGGAGCTGTTTTTT. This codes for CASSQSCPYTGELFF.

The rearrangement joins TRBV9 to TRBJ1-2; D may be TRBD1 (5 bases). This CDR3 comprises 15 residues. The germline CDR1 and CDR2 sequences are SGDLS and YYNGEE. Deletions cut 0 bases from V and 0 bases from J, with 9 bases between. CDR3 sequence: CASSVADSPNYGYTF. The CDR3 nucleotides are TGTGCCAGCAGCGTAGCTGACAGTCCTAACTATGGCTACACCTTC.

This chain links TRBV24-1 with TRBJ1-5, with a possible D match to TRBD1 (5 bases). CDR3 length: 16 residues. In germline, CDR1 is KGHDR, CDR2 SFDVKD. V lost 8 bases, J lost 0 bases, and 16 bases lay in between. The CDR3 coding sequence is TGTGCCACCATTCCGTCCAGGGCCTATAGCAATCAGCCCCAGCATTTT. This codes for CATIPSRAYSNQPQHF.

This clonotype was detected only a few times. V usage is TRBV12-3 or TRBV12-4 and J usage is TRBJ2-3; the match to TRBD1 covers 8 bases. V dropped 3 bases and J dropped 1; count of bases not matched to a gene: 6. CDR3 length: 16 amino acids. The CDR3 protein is CASSFLQGERTDTQYF. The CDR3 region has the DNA TGTGCCAGCAGTTTCCTACAGGGGGAGCGCACAGATACGCAGTATTTT.

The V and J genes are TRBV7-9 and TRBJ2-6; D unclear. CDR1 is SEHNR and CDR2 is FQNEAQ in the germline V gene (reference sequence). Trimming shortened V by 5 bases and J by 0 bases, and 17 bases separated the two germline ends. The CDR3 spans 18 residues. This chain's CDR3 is CASSPKRDPGSGANVLTF. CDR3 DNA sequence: TGTGCCAGCAGCCCAAAAAGGGATCCGGGCTCTGGGGCCAACGTCCTGACTTTC.

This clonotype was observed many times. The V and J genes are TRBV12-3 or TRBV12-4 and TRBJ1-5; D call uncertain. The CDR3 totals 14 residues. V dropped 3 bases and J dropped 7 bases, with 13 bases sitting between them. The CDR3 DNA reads TGTGCCAGCAGTTTTAACCACCCAGACCAGCCCCAGCATTTT. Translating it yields CASSFNHPDQPQHF.

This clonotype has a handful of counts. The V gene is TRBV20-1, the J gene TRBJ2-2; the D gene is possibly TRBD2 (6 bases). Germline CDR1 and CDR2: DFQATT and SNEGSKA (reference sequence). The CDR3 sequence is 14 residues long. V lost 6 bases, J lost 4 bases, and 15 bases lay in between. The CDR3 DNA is TGCAGTGCCTCAGCGGGCGATAGCACCGGGGAGCTGTTTTTT. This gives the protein CSASAGDSTGELFF.

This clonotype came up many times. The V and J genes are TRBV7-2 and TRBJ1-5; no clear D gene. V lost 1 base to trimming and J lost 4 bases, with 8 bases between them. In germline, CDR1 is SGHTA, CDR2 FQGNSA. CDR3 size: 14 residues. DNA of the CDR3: TGTGCCAGCAGCTTAGTTGCGGGTAATCAGCCCCAGCATTTT. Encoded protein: CASSLVAGNQPQHF.

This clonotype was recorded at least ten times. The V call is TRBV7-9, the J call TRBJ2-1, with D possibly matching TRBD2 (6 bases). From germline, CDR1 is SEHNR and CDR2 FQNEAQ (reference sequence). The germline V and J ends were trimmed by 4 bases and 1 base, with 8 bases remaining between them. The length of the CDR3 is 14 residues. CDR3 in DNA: TGTGCCAGCAGCTCCGGACTATCCTACAATGAGCAGTTCTTC. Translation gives CASSSGLSYNEQFF.

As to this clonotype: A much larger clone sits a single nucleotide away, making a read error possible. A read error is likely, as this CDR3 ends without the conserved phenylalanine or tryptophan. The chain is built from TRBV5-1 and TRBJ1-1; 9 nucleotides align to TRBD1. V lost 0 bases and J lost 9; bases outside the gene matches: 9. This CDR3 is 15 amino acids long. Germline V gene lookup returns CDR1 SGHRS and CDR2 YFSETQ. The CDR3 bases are TGCGCCAGCAGCTTGGCCGAAGGACAGGGGAGGCAAGCTTTCTTA. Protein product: CASSLAEGQGRQAFL.

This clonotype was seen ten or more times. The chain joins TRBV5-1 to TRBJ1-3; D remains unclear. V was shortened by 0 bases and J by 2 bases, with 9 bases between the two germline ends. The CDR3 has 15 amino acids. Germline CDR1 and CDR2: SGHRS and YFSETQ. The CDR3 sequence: CASSLEGSTGNTIYF. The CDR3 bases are TGCGCCAGCAGCTTGGAGGGCAGCACTGGAAACACCATATATTTT.

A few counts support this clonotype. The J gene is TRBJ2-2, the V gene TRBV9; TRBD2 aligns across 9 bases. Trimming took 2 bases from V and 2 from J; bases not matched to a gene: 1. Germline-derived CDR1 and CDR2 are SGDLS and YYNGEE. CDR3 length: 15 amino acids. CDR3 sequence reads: CASSVSGSNTGELFF. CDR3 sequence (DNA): TGTGCCAGCAGCGTTAGCGGGAGTAACACCGGGGAGCTGTTTTTT.

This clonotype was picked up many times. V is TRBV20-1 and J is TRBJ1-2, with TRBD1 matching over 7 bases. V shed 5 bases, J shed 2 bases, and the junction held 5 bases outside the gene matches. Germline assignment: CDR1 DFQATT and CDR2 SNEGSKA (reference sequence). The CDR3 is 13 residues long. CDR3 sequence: CSASDRDNYGYTF. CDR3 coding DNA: TGCAGTGCTTCCGACAGGGACAACTATGGCTACACCTTC.

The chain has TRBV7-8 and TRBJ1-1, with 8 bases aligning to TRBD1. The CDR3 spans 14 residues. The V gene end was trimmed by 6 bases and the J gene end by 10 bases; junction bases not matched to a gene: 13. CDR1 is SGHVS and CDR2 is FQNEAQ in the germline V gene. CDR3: CASRPRTGRMSAFF. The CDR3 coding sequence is TGTGCCAGCAGGCCCCGGACAGGGCGGATGTCAGCTTTCTTT.

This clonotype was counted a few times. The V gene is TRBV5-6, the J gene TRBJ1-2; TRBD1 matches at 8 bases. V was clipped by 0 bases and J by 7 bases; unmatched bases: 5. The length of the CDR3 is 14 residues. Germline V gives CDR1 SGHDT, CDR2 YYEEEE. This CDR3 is CASSLARGLGGYTF. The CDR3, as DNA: TGTGCCAGCAGCTTGGCCAGGGGGCTCGGTGGCTACACCTTC.

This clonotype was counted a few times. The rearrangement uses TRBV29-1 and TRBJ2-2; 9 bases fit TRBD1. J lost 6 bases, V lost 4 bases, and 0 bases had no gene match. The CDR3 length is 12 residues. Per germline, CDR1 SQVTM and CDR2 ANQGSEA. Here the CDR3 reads CSVGTGAGELFF. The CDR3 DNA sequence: TGCAGCGTTGGGACAGGGGCCGGGGAGCTGTTTTTT.

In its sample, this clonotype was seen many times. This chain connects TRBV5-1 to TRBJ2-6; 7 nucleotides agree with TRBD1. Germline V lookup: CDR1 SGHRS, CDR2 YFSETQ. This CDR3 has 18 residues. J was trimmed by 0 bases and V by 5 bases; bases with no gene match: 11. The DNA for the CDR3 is TGCGCCAGCAGGGACAGGCCAGGGATGTTCTCTGGGGCCAACGTCCTGACTTTC. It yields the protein CASRDRPGMFSGANVLTF.

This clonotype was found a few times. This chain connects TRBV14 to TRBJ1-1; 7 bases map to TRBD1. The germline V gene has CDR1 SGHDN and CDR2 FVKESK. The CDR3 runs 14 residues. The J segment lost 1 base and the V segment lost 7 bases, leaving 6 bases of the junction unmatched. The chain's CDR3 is CASKGRQGNTEAFF. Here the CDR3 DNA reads TGTGCCAGCAAGGGGAGACAGGGGAACACTGAAGCTTTCTTT.

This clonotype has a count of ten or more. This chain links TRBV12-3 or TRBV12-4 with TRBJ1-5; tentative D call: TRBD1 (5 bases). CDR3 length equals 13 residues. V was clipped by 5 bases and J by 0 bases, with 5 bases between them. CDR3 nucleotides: TGTGCCAGCAGTCAGGGTAGCAATCAGCCCCAGCATTTT. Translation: CASSQGSNQPQHF.

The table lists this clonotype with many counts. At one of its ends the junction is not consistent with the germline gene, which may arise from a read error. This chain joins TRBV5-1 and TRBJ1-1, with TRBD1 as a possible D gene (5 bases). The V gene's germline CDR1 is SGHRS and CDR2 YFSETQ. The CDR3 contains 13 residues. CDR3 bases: TGTGCCAGCAGTTTAGACAGGAACACTGAAGCTTTCTTT. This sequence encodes CASSLDRNTEAFF.

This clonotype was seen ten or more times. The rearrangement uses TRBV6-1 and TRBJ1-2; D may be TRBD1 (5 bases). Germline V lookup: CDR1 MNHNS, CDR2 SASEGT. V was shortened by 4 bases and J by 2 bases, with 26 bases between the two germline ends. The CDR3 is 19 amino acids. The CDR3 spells CASSVFWDPRPNANYGYTF. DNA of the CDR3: TGTGCCAGCAGTGTCTTTTGGGACCCACGACCTAACGCCAACTATGGCTACACCTTC.

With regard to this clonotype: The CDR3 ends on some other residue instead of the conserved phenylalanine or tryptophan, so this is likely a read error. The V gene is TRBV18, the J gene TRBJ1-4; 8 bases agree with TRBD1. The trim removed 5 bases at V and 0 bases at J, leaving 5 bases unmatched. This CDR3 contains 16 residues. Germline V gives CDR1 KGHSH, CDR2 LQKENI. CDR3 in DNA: TGTGCCAGCTCATCGGACAGGGCGGCAACTAATGAAAAACTGTTTCTT. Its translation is CASSSDRAATNEKLFL.

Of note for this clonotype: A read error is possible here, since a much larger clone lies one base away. The CDR3, as DNA: TGTGCCACTAACACCGGGCAGGGTGGGACTGAAGCTTTCTTT. Its translation: CATNTGQGGTEAFF. The rearrangement links TRBV6-5 to TRBJ1-1, with D possibly matching TRBD1 (5 bases). The V and J ends lost 10 bases and 5 bases respectively, with 20 bases between them. Germline CDR1 is MNHEY and CDR2 is SVGAGI. The CDR3 is 14 residues long.

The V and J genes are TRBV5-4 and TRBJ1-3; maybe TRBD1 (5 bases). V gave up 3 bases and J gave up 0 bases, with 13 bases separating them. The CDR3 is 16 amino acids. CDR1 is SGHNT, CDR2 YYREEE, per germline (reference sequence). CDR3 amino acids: CASSWGRQDSGNTIYF. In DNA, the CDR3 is TGTGCCAGCAGCTGGGGACGCCAAGACTCTGGAAACACCATATATTTT. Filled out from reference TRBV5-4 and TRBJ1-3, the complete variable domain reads ETGVTQSPTHLIKTRGQQVTLRCSSQSGHNTVSWYQQALGQGPQFIFQYYREEENGRGNFPPRFSGLQFPNYSSELNVNALELDDSALYLCASSWGRQDSGNTIYFGEGSWLTVV.

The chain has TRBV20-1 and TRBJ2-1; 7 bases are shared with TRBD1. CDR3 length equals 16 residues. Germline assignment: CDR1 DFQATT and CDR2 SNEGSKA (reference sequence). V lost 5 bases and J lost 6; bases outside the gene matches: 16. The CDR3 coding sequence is TGCAGTGCTCAAGAGCTGACAGGGATAGGCCTCAATGAGCAGTTCTTC. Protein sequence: CSAQELTGIGLNEQFF.

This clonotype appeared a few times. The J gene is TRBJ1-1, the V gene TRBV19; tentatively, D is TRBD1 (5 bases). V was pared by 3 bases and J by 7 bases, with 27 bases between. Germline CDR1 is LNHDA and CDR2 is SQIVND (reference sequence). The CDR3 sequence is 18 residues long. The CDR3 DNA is TGTGCCAGTAGTATTGGAGGAGTTGGGGGAATCGTAAATGATGAAGCTTTCTTT. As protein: CASSIGGVGGIVNDEAFF.

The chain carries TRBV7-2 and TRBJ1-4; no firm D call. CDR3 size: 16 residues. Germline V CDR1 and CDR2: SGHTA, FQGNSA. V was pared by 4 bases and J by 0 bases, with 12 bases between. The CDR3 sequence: CASSWRRVATNEKLFF. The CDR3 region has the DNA TGTGCCAGCAGCTGGCGGAGGGTTGCAACTAATGAAAAACTGTTTTTT.

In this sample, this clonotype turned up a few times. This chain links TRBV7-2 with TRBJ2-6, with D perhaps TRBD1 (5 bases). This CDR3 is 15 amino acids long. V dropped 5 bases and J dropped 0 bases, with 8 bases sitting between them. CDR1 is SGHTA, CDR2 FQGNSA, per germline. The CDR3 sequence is CASSPDTSGANVLTF. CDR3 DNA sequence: TGTGCCAGCAGCCCGGACACCTCTGGGGCCAACGTCCTGACTTTC.